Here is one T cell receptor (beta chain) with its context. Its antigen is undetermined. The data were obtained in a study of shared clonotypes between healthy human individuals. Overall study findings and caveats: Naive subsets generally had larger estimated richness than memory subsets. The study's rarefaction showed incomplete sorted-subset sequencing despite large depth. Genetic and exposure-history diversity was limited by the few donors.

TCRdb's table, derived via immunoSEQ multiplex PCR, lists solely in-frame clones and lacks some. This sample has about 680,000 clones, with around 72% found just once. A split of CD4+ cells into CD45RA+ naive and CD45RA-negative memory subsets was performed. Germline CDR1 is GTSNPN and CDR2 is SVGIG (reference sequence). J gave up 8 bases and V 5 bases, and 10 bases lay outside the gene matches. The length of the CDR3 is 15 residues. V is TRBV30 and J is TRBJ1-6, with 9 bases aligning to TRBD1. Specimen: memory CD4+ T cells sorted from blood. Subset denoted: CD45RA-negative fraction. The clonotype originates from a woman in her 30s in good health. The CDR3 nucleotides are TGTGCCTGGCACGGGACAGGGAATTTTTATTCACCCCTCCACTTT. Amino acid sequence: CAWHGTGNFYSPLHF.